This T cell receptor (beta chain) was captured by sequencing in a study of T cell repertoires in cytomegalovirus infection. Background on the study: Carrying CMV and the relevant HLA type showed in public TCR beta signatures. Findings of the study overall: HLA-C-restricted CMV clonotypes gave the most frequent clonotype in two of eight donors. Public TCR beta family frequency separated CMV-and-HLA carriers, including in an independent cohort.

TCRdb redid the calling of the reads with MiXCR, one entry per CDR3 protein. The data contain about 740,000 distinct CDR3 sequences, 35% to 40% of them singletons. Worth noting for this clonotype: Its target is unknown.

Germline CDR1 reads MDHEN; CDR2 reads SYDVKM. This CDR3 spans 15 amino acids. The V end lost 8 bases, the J end lost 1 base, and 17 bases lay between the germline ends. The source is a human donor in good health (CMV status not recorded). Some clones in this sample may be carry-over from other donors' samples. Material for sequencing was PBMCs. The rearrangement joins TRBV28 to TRBJ2-5; the D call may be TRBD1 or TRBD2 (5 bases each). The DNA for the CDR3 is TGTGCCAGCCAGATCGGGGCAGTGCGCCAAGAGACCCAGTACTTC. Translated: CASQIGAVRQETQYF.